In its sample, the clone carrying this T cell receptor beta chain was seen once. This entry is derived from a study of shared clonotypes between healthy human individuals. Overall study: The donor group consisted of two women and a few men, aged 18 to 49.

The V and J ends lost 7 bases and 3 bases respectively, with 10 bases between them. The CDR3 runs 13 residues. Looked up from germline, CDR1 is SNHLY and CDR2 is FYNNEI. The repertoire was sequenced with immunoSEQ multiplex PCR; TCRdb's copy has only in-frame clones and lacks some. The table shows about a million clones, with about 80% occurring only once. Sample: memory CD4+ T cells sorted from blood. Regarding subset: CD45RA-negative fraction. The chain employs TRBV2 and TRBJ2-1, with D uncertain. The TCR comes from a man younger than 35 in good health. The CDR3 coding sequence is TGTGCCAGCACCTCCTGGGGCTACAATGAGCAGTTCTTC. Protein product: CASTSWGYNEQFF.